Sequencing of this T cell receptor beta chain was carried out in a study of identical twins. This clonotype was recorded many times. CDR3 length equals 12 residues. The V end lost 9 bases, the J end lost 7 bases, and 15 bases lay between the germline ends. Germline lookup yields CDR1 SNHLY and CDR2 FYNNEI. TCRdb recomputed calls from the 5' RACE reads with MiXCR, one row per CDR3 protein. The sample consists of around 670,000 distinct CDR3 sequences, 5.5% to 7.5% of them appearing once. Input material: naive T cells sorted from blood. This sequence was found in a man aged 18 to 35 in good health. This chain links TRBV2 with TRBJ1-2, with D hard to call. The CDR3 is CARRTTEGGYTF. CDR3 bases: TGTGCCAGAAGAACCACAGAGGGTGGCTACACCTTC.